This TCR beta chain comes out of a study of blood T cells in healthy people across ages. Whenever a sample was processed, at least 6.5 million PBMCs were isolated. This CDR3 has 15 amino acids. V lost 1 base and J lost 6; bases outside the gene matches: 5. Per the germline V gene, CDR1 is LGHNA and CDR2 is YSLEER. A J-beta primer mix and a sample-barcoded 5' primer were used in a second PCR of about 6 to 12 cycles. TCRdb re-called the 5' RACE reads with MiXCR, one entry per CDR3 protein. The profile covers about a million distinct CDR3 sequences, with roughly two fifths appearing a single time and about an eighth taken by the ten largest. Study results and limitations: Among T cells, TCR beta diversity per million cells dropped roughly linearly as age rose. Total diversity from one million sequenced T cells was likely underestimated.

This clonotype has more than one count but fewer than ten. Its target is not known. The sample consisted of blood. The chain has TRBV4-3 and TRBJ2-3; 9 positions match TRBD1. The origin of this receptor is a man aged 18-30 years in good health. The CDR3 reads CASSQVTGGADTQYF. The CDR3 DNA sequence: TGCGCCAGCAGCCAAGTAACAGGGGGCGCGGATACGCAGTATTTT.